A selection of T cell receptor beta chains follows, all from one sample in a study of blood T cell repertoires in COVID-19. Generated by immunoSEQ multiplex PCR, the TCRdb table keeps only in-frame clones and is missing some. The data contain roughly 60,000 clones, approximately 84% of them singletons. The specimen was peripheral blood. The receptors here all came from an elderly man with COVID-19, enrolled during active disease. Both conserved end residues are part of each CDR3. The D gene is left open where the match is weak. A row's size may be missing; if present it is once, few, many or a size class.

V,J,size,D,CDR3,DNA
TRBV7-8,TRBJ1-3,.,.,CASSPRTHTIYF,TGTGCCAGCAGCCCCCGGACACACACCATATATTTT
TRBV24-1,TRBJ1-2,.,TRBD1,CATSTGQPYGYTF,TGTGCCACCAGTACGGGACAGCCATATGGCTACACCTTC
TRBV7-3,TRBJ1-5,.,TRBD1,CASSFRGTGRNQPQHF,TGTGCCAGCAGCTTCCGTGGGACAGGGCGTAATCAGCCCCAGCATTTT
TRBV19,TRBJ1-5,.,.,CASSSRGSNQPQHF,TGTGCCAGTAGTAGTAGGGGCAGCAATCAGCCCCAGCATTTT
TRBV28,TRBJ2-5,.,.,CASWRVEETQYF,TGTGCCAGTTGGAGGGTGGAAGAGACCCAGTACTTC
TRBV29-1,TRBJ2-4,.,.,CSVVSTGRNIQYF,TGCAGCGTAGTCTCGACAGGGAGGAACATTCAGTACTTC
TRBV7-6,TRBJ2-2,.,.,CAVTTVNTGELFF,TGTGCCGTCACGACAGTGAACACCGGGGAGCTGTTTTTT
TRBV6-2/TRBV6-3,TRBJ1-5,.,TRBD1,CASSYHGQGLPGPQHF,TGTGCCAGCAGTTACCATGGACAGGGGCTCCCGGGGCCCCAGCATTTT
TRBV5-1,TRBJ1-3,.,.,CATIVTAFSGNTIYF,TGCGCCACCATCGTGACAGCCTTCTCTGGAAACACCATATATTTT
TRBV28,TRBJ1-5,.,.,CASSLRQNNQPQHF,TGTGCCAGCAGTTTAAGACAGAACAATCAGCCCCAGCATTTT
TRBV5-1,TRBJ2-1,.,.,CASSLAGRGRYNEQFF,TGCGCCAGCAGCTTGGCCGGGAGGGGGCGGTACAATGAGCAGTTCTTC
TRBV19,TRBJ2-2,once,.,CASTKFERVNTGELFF,TGTGCCAGTACCAAATTCGAGCGAGTAAACACCGGGGAGCTGTTTTTT
TRBV9,TRBJ2-5,.,TRBD2,CASSVGVSGVETQYF,TGTGCCAGCAGCGTAGGTGTCAGCGGGGTCGAGACCCAGTACTTC
TRBV29-1,TRBJ1-1,.,.,CSYGGAFF,TGCAGCTACGGTGGTGCTTTCTTT
TRBV2,TRBJ1-1,once,.,CASSEESGVAFF,TGTGCCAGCAGTGAGGAGTCGGGGGTGGCTTTCTTT
TRBV4-3,TRBJ1-6,few,TRBD1,CASSQDLTGDSYNSPLHF,TGCGCCAGCAGCCAAGACCTTACAGGGGACTCCTATAATTCACCCCTCCACTTT
TRBV7-2,TRBJ2-2,.,.,CASAGRAGNTGELFF,TGTGCCAGCGCCGGCCGGGCGGGCAACACCGGGGAGCTGTTTTTT
TRBV5-1,TRBJ1-1,.,.,CASWSRAGATEAFF,TGCGCCAGCTGGAGCAGAGCGGGGGCCACTGAAGCTTTCTTT
TRBV20-1,TRBJ1-1,.,.,CSASSQSRTFF,TGCAGTGCTAGTTCCCAAAGCAGGACTTTCTTT
TRBV6-5,TRBJ1-1,.,.,CASSYWSNRNTEAFF,TGTGCCAGCAGTTATTGGTCAAACAGGAACACTGAAGCTTTCTTT
TRBV10-3,TRBJ1-5,.,.,CAISDGISYQPQHF,TGTGCCATCAGTGACGGGATTTCCTATCAGCCCCAGCATTTT
TRBV19,TRBJ1-1,.,.,CASSTPPGRVNAEAFF,TGTGCCAGTAGTACCCCCCCCGGCAGGGTGAACGCTGAAGCTTTCTTT
TRBV3-1/TRBV3-2,TRBJ2-1,.,TRBD2,CASSYRTGTSGDNEQFF,TGTGCCAGCAGCTACAGAACTGGGACTAGCGGGGACAATGAGCAGTTCTTC
TRBV18,TRBJ2-7,.,.,CASSPEGSYEQYF,TGTGCCAGCTCACCAGAGGGATCCTACGAGCAGTACTTC
TRBV3-1/TRBV3-2,TRBJ2-3,.,.,CASSQDFGGAPTDTQYF,TGTGCCAGCAGCCAAGATTTTGGCGGGGCCCCCACAGATACGCAGTATTTT
TRBV27,TRBJ1-2,once,TRBD1,CASAKGNRGWGYGYTF,TGTGCCAGCGCCAAGGGGAACAGGGGTTGGGGCTATGGCTACACCTTC
TRBV19,TRBJ1-1,.,TRBD1,CASSTQGVGTEAFF,TGTGCCAGTAGCACGCAGGGGGTTGGCACTGAAGCTTTCTTT
TRBV15,TRBJ2-6,.,.,CATSREAVTSGANVLTF,TGTGCCACCAGCAGAGAGGCAGTAACATCTGGGGCCAACGTCCTGACTTTC
TRBV18,TRBJ2-1,.,TRBD1,CASSPRQTGGSYNEQFF,TGTGCCAGCTCACCTCGGCAGACAGGGGGGTCGTACAATGAGCAGTTCTTC
TRBV11-2,TRBJ2-3,.,.,CASSLRGGSGTDTQYF,TGTGCCAGCAGCTTAAGGGGGGGATCGGGGACAGATACGCAGTATTTT
TRBV28,TRBJ2-1,.,.,CASSPRGTPLDEQFF,TGTGCCAGCAGCCCAAGGGGGACACCCTTAGATGAGCAGTTCTTC
TRBV9,TRBJ2-2,.,TRBD2,CASSSLAGEPGELFF,TGTGCCAGCAGTTCACTAGCGGGAGAACCCGGGGAGCTGTTTTTT
TRBV9,TRBJ1-5,.,TRBD1,CASSAQGAVNQPQHF,TGTGCCAGCAGCGCCCAGGGGGCGGTAAATCAGCCCCAGCATTTT
TRBV7-2,TRBJ2-1,.,TRBD2,CASRLLAGPYNEQFF,TGTGCCAGCAGATTACTAGCGGGGCCCTACAATGAGCAGTTCTTC
TRBV24-1,TRBJ2-2,.,.,CATSDLRDTGELFF,TGTGCCACCAGTGATTTGCGGGACACCGGGGAGCTGTTTTTT
TRBV18,TRBJ1-5,.,.,CASSPDGARPPQHF,TGTGCCAGCTCACCAGATGGGGCCCGCCCCCCCCAGCATTTT
TRBV7-2,TRBJ1-2,.,.,CASSSTGLGYTF,TGTGCCAGCAGCTCAACAGGGCTAGGCTACACCTTC
TRBV6-5,TRBJ1-1,.,TRBD1,CASKTGTANTEAFF,TGTGCCAGCAAAACCGGGACAGCAAACACTGAAGCTTTCTTT
TRBV9,TRBJ1-6,.,TRBD1,CASSDRGPNSPLHF,TGTGCCAGCAGCGACAGGGGGCCTAATTCACCCCTCCACTTT
TRBV4-2,TRBJ2-1,.,.,CASSRATDSSYNEQFF,TGTGCCAGCAGCCGCGCAACAGATAGCTCCTACAATGAGCAGTTCTTC
TRBV12-5,TRBJ2-1,.,TRBD2,CASGWGGVSYNEQFF,TGTGCTAGTGGCTGGGGAGGGGTCTCCTACAATGAGCAGTTCTTC
TRBV28,TRBJ2-7,.,.,CATYSQGFYEQYF,TGTGCCACCTATTCGCAGGGTTTCTACGAGCAGTACTTC
TRBV30,TRBJ2-4,.,.,CAWANVARGSIQYF,TGTGCCTGGGCTAACGTGGCTCGGGGAAGCATTCAGTACTTC
TRBV21-1,TRBJ2-1,few,.,CASSDPAGGEGNEQFF,TGTGCCAGCAGCGACCCAGCGGGGGGAGAAGGCAATGAGCAGTTCTTC
TRBV28,TRBJ1-5,.,.,CASSLQQSWVNQPQHF,TGTGCCAGCAGTCTGCAACAGAGTTGGGTAAATCAGCCCCAGCATTTT
TRBV28,TRBJ2-7,.,TRBD1,CASSLGQGAFEQYF,TGTGCCAGCAGTTTAGGACAGGGGGCATTCGAGCAGTACTTC
TRBV7-2,TRBJ1-1,.,.,CASSLKWGSEAFF,TGTGCCAGCAGCTTAAAATGGGGCTCTGAAGCTTTCTTT
TRBV27,TRBJ2-3,.,TRBD2,CASRPLAGGSDTQYF,TGTGCCAGCAGACCATTAGCGGGGGGATCAGATACGCAGTATTTT